Given below is one T cell receptor (beta chain) in context. The sample holds one count of this clone. Its cognate antigen has yet to be identified. Within one base of it there is no much larger clone, and no base qualities were kept. The source of the sample is a study of blood T cell repertoires in COVID-19 (dated by TCRdb to about 2020). Background for the entire study: Samples from collaborators originated in the United States, Italy and Spain and spanned both the acute and convalescent phases of COVID-19. The prospective study material was composed of cDNA or gDNA derived from T cells, B-cell-depleted T cells, or PBMCs. Deeply sampled blood TCRbeta repertoires from subjects exposed to, actively infected with, or recovered from COVID-19 were included in the dataset. The repertoires were released in a freely available public database meant as a resource for research on the immune response to SARS-CoV-2. Samples were obtained from the ongoing ImmuneRACE study (first 160 participants) and from about 1,300 subjects provided by 6 global collaborators. A de-identified subject ID, COVID-19 status, age in years and sex were almost always included in the sample metadata. Where available, HLA class I and class II types were taken from metadata supplied by the sample provider and were not determined by assay-based typing. Broad study findings and their caveats: The quantity of clinical and demographic metadata differed by source and by participant and was supplied without curation.

TCRbeta CDR3 regions were amplified from genomic DNA using the immunoSEQ Assay, a bias-controlled multiplex PCR. In the source study's methods: The number of nucleated cells in each sample was estimated from the amplification of reference gene primers within the assay. To quantify the absolute abundance of each unique TCRbeta CDR3 rearrangement, sequence reads were collapsed and filtered. Productive Simpson clonality was computed per sample as the square root of Simpson's diversity index over productive rearrangements. Held by TCRdb, this immuneACCESS table contains in-frame sequences only and omits some clones. Under half of the omission traces to an unresolved V gene where checked; the cause of the rest is unknown. V, J and clone size are taken as reported in that table, and D and trimming were inferred from the DNA itself. This sample is represented by about 16,000 clones; 80% to 85% of them were singletons. The leading ten clones occupy over 7.5% of the sample.

The germline V gene specifies SGHRS as CDR1 and YFSETQ as CDR2. Inclusive of the bounding cysteine and phenylalanine, the CDR3 is 16 residues long. The retained sequence is limited to the CDR3, 48 bases, with the frame set at the first base. Deletion took 4 bases off V and 2 bases off J, with a span of 16 bases between the germline ends. Whole blood was collected in K2EDTA tubes by collaborating institutions according to the institutions' own protocols. For TCRbeta analysis, collaborators shipped samples in one of three forms: frozen whole blood, isolated PBMCs, or DNA extracted from either of those sample types.

The sequence was obtained from a man aged 55 to 70 with acute or convalescent COVID-19. Sequenced: peripheral blood. The chain is assembled from TRBV5-1 and TRBJ1-5, with TRBD1 tentatively as D gene (5 bases match). The CDR3 protein: CASSPGGGMGNQPQHF. The bases are TGCGCCAGCAGCCCCGGGGGAGGGATGGGCAATCAGCCCCAGCATTTT.